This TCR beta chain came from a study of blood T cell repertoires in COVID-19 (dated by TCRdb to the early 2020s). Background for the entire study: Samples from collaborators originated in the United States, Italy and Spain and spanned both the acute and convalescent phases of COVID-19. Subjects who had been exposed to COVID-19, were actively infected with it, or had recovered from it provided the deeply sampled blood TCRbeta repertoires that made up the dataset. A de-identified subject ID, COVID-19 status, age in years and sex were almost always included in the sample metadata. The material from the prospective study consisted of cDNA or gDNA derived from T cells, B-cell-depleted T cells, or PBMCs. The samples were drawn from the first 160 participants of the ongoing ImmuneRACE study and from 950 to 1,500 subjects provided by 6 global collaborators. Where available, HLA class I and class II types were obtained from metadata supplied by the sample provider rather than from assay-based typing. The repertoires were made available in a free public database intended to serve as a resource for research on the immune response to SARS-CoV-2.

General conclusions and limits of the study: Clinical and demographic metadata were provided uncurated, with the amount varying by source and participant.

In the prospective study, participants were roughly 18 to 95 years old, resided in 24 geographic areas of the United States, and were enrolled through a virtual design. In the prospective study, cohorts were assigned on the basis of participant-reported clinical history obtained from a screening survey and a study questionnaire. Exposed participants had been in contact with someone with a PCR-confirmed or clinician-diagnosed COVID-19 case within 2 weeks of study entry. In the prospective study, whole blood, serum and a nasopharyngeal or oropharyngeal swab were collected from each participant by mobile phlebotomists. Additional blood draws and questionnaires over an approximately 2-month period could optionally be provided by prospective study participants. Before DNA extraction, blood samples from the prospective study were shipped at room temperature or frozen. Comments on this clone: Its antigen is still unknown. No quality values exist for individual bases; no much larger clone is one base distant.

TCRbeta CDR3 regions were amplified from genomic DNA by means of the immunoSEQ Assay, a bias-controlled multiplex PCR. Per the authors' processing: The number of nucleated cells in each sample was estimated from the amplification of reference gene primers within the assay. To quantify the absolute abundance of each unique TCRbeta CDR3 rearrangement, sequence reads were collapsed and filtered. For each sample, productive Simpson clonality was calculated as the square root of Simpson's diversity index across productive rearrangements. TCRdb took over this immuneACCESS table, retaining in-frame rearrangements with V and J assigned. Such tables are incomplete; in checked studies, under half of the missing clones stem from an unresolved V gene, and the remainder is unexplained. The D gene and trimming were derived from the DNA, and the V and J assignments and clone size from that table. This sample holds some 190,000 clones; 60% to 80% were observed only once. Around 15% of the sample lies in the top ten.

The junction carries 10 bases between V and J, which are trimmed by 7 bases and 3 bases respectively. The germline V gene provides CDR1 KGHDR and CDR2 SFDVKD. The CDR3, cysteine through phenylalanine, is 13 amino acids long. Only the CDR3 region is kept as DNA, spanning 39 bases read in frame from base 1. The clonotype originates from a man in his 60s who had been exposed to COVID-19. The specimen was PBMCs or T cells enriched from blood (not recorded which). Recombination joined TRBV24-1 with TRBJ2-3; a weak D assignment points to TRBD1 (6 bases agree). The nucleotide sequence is TGTGCCACCAGCAGGGGTTTGACAGATACGCAGTATTTT. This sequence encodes CATSRGLTDTQYF.